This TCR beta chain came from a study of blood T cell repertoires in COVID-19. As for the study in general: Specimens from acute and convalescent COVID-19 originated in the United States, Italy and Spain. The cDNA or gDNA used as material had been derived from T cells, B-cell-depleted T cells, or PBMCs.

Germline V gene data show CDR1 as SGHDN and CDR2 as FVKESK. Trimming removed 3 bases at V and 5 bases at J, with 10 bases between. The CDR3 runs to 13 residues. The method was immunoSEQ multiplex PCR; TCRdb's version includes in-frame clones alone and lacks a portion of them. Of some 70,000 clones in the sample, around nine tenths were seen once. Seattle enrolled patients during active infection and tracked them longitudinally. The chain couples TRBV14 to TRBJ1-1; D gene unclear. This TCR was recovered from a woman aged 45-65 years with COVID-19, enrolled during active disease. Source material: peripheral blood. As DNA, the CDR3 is TGTGCCAGCAGCCACCGGTCGCGGACTGAAGCTTTCTTT. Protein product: CASSHRSRTEAFF.